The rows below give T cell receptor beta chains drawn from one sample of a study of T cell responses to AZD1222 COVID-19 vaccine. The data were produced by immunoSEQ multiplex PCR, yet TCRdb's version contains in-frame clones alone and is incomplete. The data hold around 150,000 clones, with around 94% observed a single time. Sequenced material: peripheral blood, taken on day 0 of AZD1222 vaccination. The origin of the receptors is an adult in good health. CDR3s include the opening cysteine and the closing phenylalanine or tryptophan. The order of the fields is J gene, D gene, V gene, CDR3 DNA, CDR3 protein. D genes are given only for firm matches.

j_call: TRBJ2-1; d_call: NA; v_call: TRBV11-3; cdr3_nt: TGTGCCAGCAGCTTAGAGTTGGGGGCTGGCCTGGGGGAACTTTACAATGAGCAGTTCTTC; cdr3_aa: CASSLELGAGLGELYNEQFF
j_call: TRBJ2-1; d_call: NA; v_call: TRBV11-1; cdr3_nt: TGTGCCAGCAGCCTCGACAATGAGCAGTTCTTC; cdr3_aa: CASSLDNEQFF
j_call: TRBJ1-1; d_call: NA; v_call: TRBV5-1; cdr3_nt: TGCGCCAGCAGCCCCGAGGTAAACACTGAAGCTTTCTTT; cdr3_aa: CASSPEVNTEAFF
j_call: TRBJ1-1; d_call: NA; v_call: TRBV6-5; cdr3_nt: TGTGCCAGCAGAGCCGGGAACTGGAACACTGAAGCTTTCTTT; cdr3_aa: CASRAGNWNTEAFF
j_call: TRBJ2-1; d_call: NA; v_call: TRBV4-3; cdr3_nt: TGCGCCAGCAGCCAACAGGGCCCCTACAATGAGCAGTTCTTC; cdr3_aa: CASSQQGPYNEQFF
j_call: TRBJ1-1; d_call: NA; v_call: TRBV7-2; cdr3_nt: TGTGCCAGCAGCTTTTACAGGGAGAACACTGAAGCTTTCTTT; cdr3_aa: CASSFYRENTEAFF
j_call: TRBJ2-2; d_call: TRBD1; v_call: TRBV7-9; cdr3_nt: TGTGCCAGCAGATCGAGGGGGCGAGACACCGGGGAGCTGTTTTTT; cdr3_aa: CASRSRGRDTGELFF
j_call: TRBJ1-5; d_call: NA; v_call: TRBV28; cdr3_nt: TGTGCCAGCAGTTCCGCGCAGCGGGGTCAGCCCCAGCATTTT; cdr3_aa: CASSSAQRGQPQHF
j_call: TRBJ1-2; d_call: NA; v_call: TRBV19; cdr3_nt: TGTGCCAGTATTAATGCCGGTGGCTACACCTTC; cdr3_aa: CASINAGGYTF
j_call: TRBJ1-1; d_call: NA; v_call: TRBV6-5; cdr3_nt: TGTGCCAGCAGTTCACAGGGCTCGGGTGACACTGAAGCTTTCTTT; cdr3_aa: CASSSQGSGDTEAFF
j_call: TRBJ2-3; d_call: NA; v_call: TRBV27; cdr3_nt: TGTGCCAGCAGTTTTCGGGGGATCACAGATACGCAGTATTTT; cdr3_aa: CASSFRGITDTQYF